This T cell receptor beta chain came from a study of cytomegalovirus exposure and HLA in healthy donors. PCR employed 60 Vbeta and 13 Jbeta primers. The data were produced by immunoSEQ multiplex PCR, yet TCRdb's version contains in-frame clones alone and is incomplete. The sample lists roughly 160,000 clones, roughly 80% occurring once. There are 14 residues in the CDR3. Germline CDR1 is SGHTA and CDR2 is FQGNSA. Trimming removed 5 bases from V and 3 bases from J, with 14 bases in between. The sequencing input was PBMCs. The rearrangement links TRBV7-2 to TRBJ2-7; D gene uncertain. The receptor was derived from a female donor in good health and CMV-seronegative. The CDR3 sequence: CASSLYGGGYEQYF. CDR3 nucleotides: TGTGCCAGCAGCCTTTATGGCGGCGGCTACGAGCAGTACTTC.